These T cell receptor beta chains were read from a single sample in a study of cytotoxic CD8 clonotypes in ibrutinib-treated CLL. TCRdb's copy holds only in-frame clones and misses some; the assay was immunoSEQ multiplex PCR. The sample records 140,000 or so clones, around 80% being singletons. This material consisted of PBMCs, taken after 12 months of ibrutinib treatment. Receptors were obtained from a human donor with chronic lymphocytic leukemia. CDR3s include the opening cysteine and the closing phenylalanine or tryptophan. The D gene is left open where the match is weak. Only some rows state a clone size, as once, few, many or a class for expanded clones.

j_call v_call clone_size d_call cdr3_aa cdr3_nt
TRBJ1-4 TRBV5-1 . TRBD1 CASSVAGQEREKLFF TGCGCCAGCAGTGTAGCGGGACAGGAGAGAGAAAAACTGTTTTTT
TRBJ1-4 TRBV30 . . CAWSVQFGNEKLFF TGTGCCTGGAGTGTACAATTTGGGAATGAAAAACTGTTTTTT
TRBJ2-5 TRBV4-2 . TRBD2 CASSPGTRGGETQYF TGTGCCAGCAGCCCCGGGACTAGGGGGGGGGAGACCCAGTACTTC
TRBJ1-1 TRBV5-4 . . CASSFDGWNEAFF TGTGCCAGCAGTTTCGACGGCTGGAATGAAGCTTTCTTT
TRBJ2-1 TRBV7-6 . TRBD1 CASSLFGQGVRGRVNEQFF TGTGCCAGCAGCTTATTCGGACAGGGGGTTCGTGGGAGGGTGAATGAGCAGTTCTTC
TRBJ1-2 TRBV7-2 . . CASSLVTGRTKNYGYTF TGTGCCAGCAGCTTAGTCACAGGGCGCACCAAGAACTATGGCTACACCTTC
TRBJ2-1 TRBV7-8 once TRBD2 CASSLVSGGSYNEQFF TGTGCCAGCAGCTTAGTGTCGGGAGGGTCCTACAATGAGCAGTTCTTC
TRBJ2-1 TRBV18 once . CASSQGSGNEQFF TGTGCCAGCTCACAGGGGTCGGGTAATGAGCAGTTCTTC
TRBJ2-6 TRBV13 . . CASSLSQLSGANVLTF TGTGCCAGCAGCTTATCACAGCTATCTGGGGCCAACGTCCTGACTTTC
TRBJ1-1 TRBV2 . TRBD1 CASSPTGLRTEAFF TGTGCCAGCAGTCCGACAGGGCTTAGAACTGAAGCTTTCTTT
TRBJ2-7 TRBV12-5 . TRBD1 CASGLVPDRDYEQYF TGTGCTAGTGGTTTGGTACCCGACAGGGACTACGAGCAGTACTTC
TRBJ2-6 TRBV4-1 . TRBD1 CASSQVTGTGGGSGANVLTF TGCGCCAGCAGCCAAGTTACCGGGACAGGGGGCGGATCTGGGGCCAACGTCCTGACTTTC
TRBJ2-3 TRBV28 . TRBD2 CASALAVDTQYF TGTGCCAGCGCTCTAGCGGTAGATACGCAGTATTTT
TRBJ1-1 TRBV5-4 once TRBD1 CASSSSTGVNTEAFF TGTGCCAGCAGCTCCTCGACAGGGGTGAACACTGAAGCTTTCTTT
TRBJ1-1 TRBV4-2 . . CASSQDPTPWTEAFF TGTGCCAGCAGCCAAGATCCGACCCCGTGGACTGAAGCTTTCTTT
TRBJ1-3 TRBV5-6 once . CASSFWLNPGFGNTIYF TGTGCCAGCAGCTTTTGGCTCAACCCAGGGTTTGGAAACACCATATATTTT
TRBJ2-3 TRBV5-1 . TRBD2 CASSRGGRSTDTQYF TGCGCCAGCAGCCGGGGCGGGAGAAGCACAGATACGCAGTATTTT
TRBJ2-1 TRBV12-5 . . CASGRGGVFGRNEQFF TGTGCTAGTGGTCGAGGGGGAGTCTTCGGTCGCAATGAGCAGTTCTTC
TRBJ1-1 TRBV5-1 few . CASSLGDGGSTEAFF TGCGCCAGCAGCTTGGGGGACGGAGGGAGCACTGAAGCTTTCTTT
TRBJ2-7 TRBV13 . TRBD1 CASSRGTGFYEQYF TGTGCCAGCAGCAGAGGGACAGGATTCTACGAGCAGTACTTC
TRBJ2-5 TRBV14 . . CASSRALGETQYF TGTGCCAGCAGCCGGGCCCTCGGAGAGACCCAGTACTTC
TRBJ2-1 TRBV4-2 . . CASSQEERVEQFF TGTGCCAGCAGCCAAGAAGAGCGGGTTGAGCAGTTCTTC
TRBJ1-1 TRBV6-6 once . CASRRGLNTEAFF TGTGCCAGCAGGCGGGGCTTGAACACTGAAGCTTTCTTT
TRBJ2-2 TRBV4-3 . . CASSQVALTGFVELFF TGCGCCAGCAGCCAAGTTGCACTGACAGGCTTCGTGGAGCTGTTTTTT
TRBJ2-6 TRBV7-3 . . CASSLTGDGANVLTF TGTGCCAGCAGCTTAACTGGGGACGGGGCCAACGTCCTGACTTTC
TRBJ2-5 TRBV5-4 . . CASSFRGVRGQTQYF TGTGCCAGCAGCTTCAGGGGGGTCAGGGGACAGACCCAGTACTTC
TRBJ2-1 TRBV11-3 . TRBD2 CASSTSMAGGYNEQFF TGTGCCAGCAGCACCTCGATGGCGGGAGGATACAATGAGCAGTTCTTC
TRBJ2-7 TRBV20-1 few TRBD2 CRSGRDYEQYF TGCAGGAGCGGGAGGGATTACGAGCAGTACTTC
TRBJ1-5 TRBV13 . TRBD1 CASSQGTVRNQPQHF TGTGCCAGCAGCCAAGGGACAGTCCGCAATCAGCCCCAGCATTTT
TRBJ2-2 TRBV11-2 . TRBD2 CASSLVGLLAGGITGELFF TGTGCCAGCAGCTTAGTTGGGTTACTAGCGGGAGGAATCACCGGGGAGCTGTTTTTT
TRBJ2-1 TRBV5-4 . . CASSLAVGAYNEQFF TGTGCCAGCAGCTTGGCGGTCGGAGCGTACAATGAGCAGTTCTTC
TRBJ2-7 TRBV11-2 . . CASSLVPRRIAYEQYF TGTGCCAGCAGCTTAGTTCCTCGGCGTATCGCCTACGAGCAGTACTTC
TRBJ1-1 TRBV18 . . CASSPPRNTEAFF TGTGCCAGCTCACCTCCCCGGAACACTGAAGCTTTCTTT
TRBJ2-3 TRBV10-3 . . CASGARGTQYF TGTGCCTCCGGGGCACGGGGTACGCAGTATTTT
TRBJ2-7 TRBV7-9 . . CASSLRASYEQYF TGTGCCAGCAGCTTAAGGGCCTCCTACGAGCAGTACTTC
TRBJ2-7 TRBV5-1 . TRBD1 CASRPRGQTYEQYF TGCGCCAGCAGACCCCGGGGACAGACCTACGAGCAGTACTTC
TRBJ2-3 TRBV29-1 . . CSGRTWHTQYF TGCAGCGGCCGGACGTGGCATACGCAGTATTTT
TRBJ2-7 TRBV2 . . CASTSFAGGEQYF TGTGCCAGCACCTCTTTCGCGGGCGGCGAGCAGTACTTC
TRBJ1-4 TRBV6-5 . . CASSLSQANEKLFF TGTGCCAGCAGTCTTTCGCAAGCTAATGAAAAACTGTTTTTT
TRBJ1-2 TRBV6-5 . . CASSPQGVDGYTF TGTGCCAGCAGTCCACAGGGAGTTGATGGCTACACCTTC
TRBJ1-5 TRBV6-5 . . CASSRDRYSNQPQHF TGTGCCAGCAGTAGGGACCGGTATAGCAATCAGCCCCAGCATTTT
TRBJ2-6 TRBV19 . . CASTPKRAFYSGANVLTF TGTGCCAGTACCCCCAAAAGGGCATTCTACTCTGGGGCCAACGTCCTGACTTTC
TRBJ2-2 TRBV5-6 few . CASSDTGSPTGELFF TGTGCCAGCAGCGACACAGGGAGCCCAACCGGGGAGCTGTTTTTT
TRBJ2-7 TRBV6-5 many . CASSYSRMGSFEQYF TGTGCCAGCAGTTACTCGAGGATGGGTTCGTTCGAGCAGTACTTC
TRBJ2-7 TRBV9 . TRBD2 CASSVVPSGRLYEQYF TGTGCCAGCAGCGTAGTTCCTAGCGGGAGACTGTACGAGCAGTACTTC